Listed below are T cell receptor beta chains from one sample, sequenced in a study of control samples from healthy donors and cancer patients. Profiled with immunoSEQ multiplex PCR; TCRdb holds only in-frame clones, not every one. This sample has approximately 110,000 clones; approximately 90% occur once, and the top ten carry 4% to 5.5%. Sequenced sample: blood. The origin of the receptors is a human donor in good health. The donor label of this sample is uncertain. Each CDR3 is given with its conserved first and last residue. A D gene is named only where the DNA matches it firmly.

>TRBJ2-1|TRBD2|TRBV11-3
CASSQTGGTYNEQFF
TGTGCCAGCAGTCAAACGGGGGGTACCTACAATGAGCAGTTCTTC
>TRBJ2-1|.|TRBV30
CAWNPRGGNEQFF
TGTGCCTGGAACCCTAGGGGGGGCAATGAGCAGTTCTTC
>TRBJ2-7|TRBD2|TRBV7-2
CASSSLAGPYEQYF
TGTGCCAGCAGCTCACTAGCGGGGCCCTACGAGCAGTACTTC
>TRBJ1-2|.|TRBV7-8
CASSLTAFPNYGYTF
TGTGCCAGCAGCTTGACAGCCTTCCCTAACTATGGCTACACCTTC
>TRBJ2-7|.|TRBV6-5
CASRRQSSYEQYF
TGTGCCAGCAGGAGACAGAGCTCCTACGAGCAGTACTTC
>TRBJ1-2|.|TRBV28
CASNLAGLANYGYTF
TGTGCCAGCAACCTCGCAGGGTTAGCTAACTATGGCTACACCTTC
>TRBJ2-3|.|TRBV24-1
CATSDPLGSPGDTQYF
TGTGCCACCAGTGACCCCCTGGGGAGCCCGGGAGATACGCAGTATTTT
>TRBJ2-1|.|TRBV7-2
CASSLRGVAYNEQFF
TGTGCCAGCAGCTTAAGGGGGGTAGCCTACAATGAGCAGTTCTTC
>TRBJ2-7|.|TRBV6-5
CASSYSAQGRYEQYF
TGTGCCAGCAGTTACTCCGCACAGGGAAGATACGAGCAGTACTTC
>TRBJ1-2|.|TRBV7-2
CASSLESTLYGYTF
TGTGCCAGCAGCTTAGAATCCACATTATATGGCTACACCTTC
>TRBJ1-1|.|TRBV11-2
CASSLVLGRDTEAFF
TGTGCCAGCAGCTTAGTTCTAGGGCGGGACACTGAAGCTTTCTTT
>TRBJ1-1|TRBD1|TRBV12-3/TRBV12-4
CASTSDRDTEAFF
TGTGCCAGCACCTCTGACAGGGACACTGAAGCTTTCTTT
>TRBJ2-2|.|TRBV12-3/TRBV12-4
CARSTYGGELFF
TGTGCCAGGTCGACATATGGCGGGGAGCTGTTTTTT
>TRBJ1-2|.|TRBV12-3/TRBV12-4
CASSSLYNYGYTF
TGTGCCAGCAGTTCATTATACAACTATGGCTACACCTTC
>TRBJ2-5|.|TRBV5-6
CASSLGVEGTQETQYF
TGTGCCAGCAGCTTGGGGGTAGAGGGGACCCAAGAGACCCAGTACTTC
>TRBJ2-1|.|TRBV18
CASSKGGEGAYNEQFF
TGTGCCAGCTCCAAGGGTGGGGAAGGTGCCTACAATGAGCAGTTCTTC
>TRBJ2-3|.|TRBV25-1
CASSESHGTGGYVTQYF
TGTGCCAGCAGTGAATCTCACGGTACAGGTGGCTATGTTACGCAGTATTTT
>TRBJ2-2|.|TRBV5-1
CASSLGQNTGELFF
TGCGCCAGCAGCTTGGGGCAGAACACCGGGGAGCTGTTTTTT
>TRBJ1-6|.|TRBV6-2/TRBV6-3
CASSYSFAGSSYNSPLHF
TGTGCCAGCAGTTACTCGTTCGCGGGGAGCTCCTATAATTCACCCCTCCACTTT
>TRBJ2-1|TRBD2|TRBV6-4
CASSEVASGGYNEQFF
TGTGCCAGCAGTGAAGTTGCTAGCGGGGGATACAATGAGCAGTTCTTC
>TRBJ2-1|TRBD2|TRBV19
CATASGTSTHNEQFF
TGTGCCACAGCTTCTGGGACTAGTACCCACAATGAGCAGTTCTTC
>TRBJ1-5|.|TRBV7-9
CASSLGGRAQHF
TGTGCCAGCAGCTTAGGGGGGAGGGCCCAGCATTTT
>TRBJ2-4|.|TRBV27
CASRLGGAAKNIQYF
TGTGCCAGCAGGCTGGGCGGGGCAGCCAAAAACATTCAGTACTTC
>TRBJ2-3|.|TRBV30
CAWSGGRGPYTDTQYF
TGTGCCTGGAGCGGGGGTCGGGGGCCCTACACAGATACGCAGTATTTT
>TRBJ1-3|.|TRBV5-5
CASSVAAGDSGNTIYF
TGTGCCAGCAGCGTGGCGGCGGGAGACTCTGGAAACACCATATATTTT
>TRBJ2-2|.|TRBV7-9
CASSLVRGSNTGELFF
TGTGCCAGCAGCTTAGTTCGGGGTTCGAACACCGGGGAGCTGTTTTTT
>TRBJ2-7|TRBD1|TRBV6-2/TRBV6-3
CASSFRTGDNKALYEQYF
TGTGCCAGCAGTTTCCGGACAGGGGACAATAAAGCACTCTACGAGCAGTACTTC
>TRBJ2-3|TRBD2|TRBV24-1
CATSDHTSGGALDTQYF
TGTGCCACCAGTGACCATACTAGCGGGGGGGCCTTAGATACGCAGTATTTT